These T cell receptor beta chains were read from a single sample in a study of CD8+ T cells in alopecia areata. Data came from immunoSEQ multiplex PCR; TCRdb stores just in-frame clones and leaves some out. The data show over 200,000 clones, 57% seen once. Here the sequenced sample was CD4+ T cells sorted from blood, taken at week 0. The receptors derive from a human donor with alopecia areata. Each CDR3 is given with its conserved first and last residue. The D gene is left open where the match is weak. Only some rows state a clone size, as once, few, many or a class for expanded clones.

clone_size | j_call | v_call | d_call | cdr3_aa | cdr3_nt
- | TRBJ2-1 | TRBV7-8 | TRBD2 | CASSLGIAGGDNEQFF | TGTGCCAGCAGCTTAGGTATCGCGGGAGGGGACAATGAGCAGTTCTTC
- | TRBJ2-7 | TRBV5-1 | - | CASSLGYEQYF | TGCGCCAGCAGCTTGGGATACGAGCAGTACTTC
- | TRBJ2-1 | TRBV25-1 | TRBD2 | CASRGTSGGHNEQFF | TGTGCCAGCAGGGGGACTAGCGGGGGTCACAATGAGCAGTTCTTC
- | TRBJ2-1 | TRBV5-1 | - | CASSLSRSSYNEQFF | TGCGCCAGCAGCTTAAGCAGGAGCTCCTACAATGAGCAGTTCTTC
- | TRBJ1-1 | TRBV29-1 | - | CSVEQLARHTEAFF | TGCAGCGTTGAACAATTGGCCCGCCACACTGAAGCTTTCTTT
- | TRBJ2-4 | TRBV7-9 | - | CASSDPRRGENIQYF | TGTGCCAGCAGCGACCCAAGAAGGGGAGAAAACATTCAGTACTTC
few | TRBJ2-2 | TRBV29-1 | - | CSVEPLSTGELFF | TGCAGCGTTGAACCACTTAGCACCGGGGAGCTGTTTTTT
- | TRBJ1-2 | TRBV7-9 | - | CASSPLDGRYTF | TGTGCCAGCAGCCCGCTTGATGGCCGCTACACCTTC
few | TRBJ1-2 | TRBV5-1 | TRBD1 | CASSREPTGLNYGYTF | TGCGCCAGCAGTCGCGAACCGACAGGGCTCAACTATGGCTACACCTTC
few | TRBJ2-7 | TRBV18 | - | CASSTRDVDSYEQYF | TGTGCCAGCTCCACGCGGGATGTGGACTCCTACGAGCAGTACTTC
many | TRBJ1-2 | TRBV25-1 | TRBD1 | CASSDQGASGGYTF | TGTGCCAGCAGTGACCAGGGGGCGAGCGGTGGCTACACCTTC
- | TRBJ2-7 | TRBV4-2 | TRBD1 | CASSQETGQGRNEQYF | TGTGCCAGCAGCCAAGAGACTGGACAGGGGAGGAACGAGCAGTACTTC
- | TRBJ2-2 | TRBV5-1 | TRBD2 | CASSSVSSGIQELFF | TGCGCCAGCAGCTCTGTCTCTAGCGGTATCCAGGAGCTGTTTTTT
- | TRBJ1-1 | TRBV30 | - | CAWTRGDFLAVTEAFF | TGTGCCTGGACCCGGGGGGACTTCTTGGCGGTCACTGAAGCTTTCTTT
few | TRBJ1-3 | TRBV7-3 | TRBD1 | CASSLKGAPGNTIYF | TGTGCCAGCAGCTTAAAGGGGGCGCCTGGAAACACCATATATTTT
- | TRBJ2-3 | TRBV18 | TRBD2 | CASSRSLAERSTDTQYF | TGTGCCAGCTCAAGATCACTAGCGGAACGCAGCACAGATACGCAGTATTTT
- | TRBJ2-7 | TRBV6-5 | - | CASSIGYEQYF | TGTGCCAGTTCGATCGGCTACGAGCAGTACTTC
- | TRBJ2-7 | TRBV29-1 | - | CSVVSHRGYEQYF | TGCAGCGTTGTAAGTCATCGGGGCTACGAGCAGTACTTC
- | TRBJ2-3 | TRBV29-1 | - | CSVVIRRANTQYF | TGCAGCGTGGTTATTCGGCGGGCAAATACGCAGTATTTT
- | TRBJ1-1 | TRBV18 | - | CASSPRQMNTEAFF | TGTGCCAGCTCACCACGGCAGATGAACACTGAAGCTTTCTTT
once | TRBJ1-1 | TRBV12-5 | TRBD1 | CASGTWDRVYTEAFF | TGTGCTAGTGGTACCTGGGACAGAGTGTACACTGAAGCTTTCTTT
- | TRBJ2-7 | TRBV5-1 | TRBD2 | CASSSRGTSGTETYEQYF | TGCGCCAGCAGCTCCCGCGGGACTAGCGGGACCGAGACCTACGAGCAGTACTTC
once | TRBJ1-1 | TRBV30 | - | CAWRMNTEAFF | TGTGCCTGGAGAATGAACACTGAAGCTTTCTTT
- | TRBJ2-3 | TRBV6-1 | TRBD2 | CASSVASGVGDTQYF | TGTGCCAGCAGTGTGGCTAGCGGGGTTGGAGATACGCAGTATTTT
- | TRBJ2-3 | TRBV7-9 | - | CASSFYYTDTQYF | TGTGCCAGCAGCTTTTACTACACAGATACGCAGTATTTT
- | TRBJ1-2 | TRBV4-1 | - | CASSHHRANYGYTF | TGCGCCAGCAGCCACCACAGGGCTAACTATGGCTACACCTTC